One sample yielded the 22 T cell receptor beta chains listed below, sequenced in a study of breast tumors, draining lymph nodes, adjacent tissues. Each CDR3 protein is one row after TCRdb ran MiXCR on the multiplex PCR reads. The data hold more than 50,000 distinct CDR3 sequences, with roughly 41% observed a single time. Sequenced input: breast tumor tissue. These receptors all come from a female donor with breast cancer. Some clones in this sample may be carry-over from other donors' samples.

This clonotype has a count of ten or more. The chain recombines TRBV7-9 with TRBJ1-1; D uncertain. Trimming took off 5 bases at V and 7 bases at J, with 8 bases between the two ends. Germline assignment: CDR1 SEHNR and CDR2 FQNEAQ (reference sequence). The CDR3 spans 11 residues. The CDR3 DNA sequence: TGTGCCAGCAGCCACGGGAGTGAAGCTTTCTTT. It is translated as CASSHGSEAFF. Combining the CDR3 with reference TRBV7-9 and TRBJ1-1 gives the whole variable domain DTGVSQNPRHKITKRGQNVTFRCDPISEHNRLYWYRQTLGQGPEFLTYFQNEAQLEKSRLLSDRFSAERPKGSFSTLEIQRTEQGDSAMYLCASSHGSEAFFGQGTRLTVV.

This clonotype was recorded at least ten times. The chain links TRBV7-9 to TRBJ1-6; D uncertain. The germline V and J ends were trimmed by 4 bases and 7 bases, with 11 bases remaining between them. Per the germline V gene, CDR1 is SEHNR and CDR2 is FQNEAQ (reference sequence). This CDR3 spans 14 amino acids. For the CDR3, the DNA is TGTGCCAGCAGCTCGGGCCAGGAAAATTCACCCCTCCACTTT. Translation gives CASSSGQENSPLHF.

This clonotype was counted between two and nine times. A single base separates this from a much larger clone, so it may be a read error. The chain links TRBV11-2 to TRBJ2-1; possibly TRBD2 for D (6 bases). Trimming removed 0 bases at V and 11 bases at J, with 23 bases between. The germline V gene has CDR1 SGHAT and CDR2 FQNNGV. The CDR3 contains 17 residues. The chain's CDR3 is CASSLDLDPAGRFQQFF. The CDR3 nucleotides are TGTGCCAGCAGCTTAGACTTGGATCCAGCGGGTAGGTTTCAGCAGTTCTTC.

In the case of this clonotype: Because the CDR3 is missing its conserved closing phenylalanine or tryptophan, this is likely a read error. The genes are TRBV7-2 and TRBJ2-3; TRBD2 matches 8 bases. The CDR3 sequence is 15 residues long. CDR1 SGHTA and CDR2 FQGNSA come from the germline V gene. V dropped 5 bases and J dropped 7; count of bases not matched to a gene: 11. In DNA form, the CDR3 reads TGTGCCAGCAGCCAGGGCGGGGGGCGGGGCTATACGCAGTATTCT. Translating gives CASSQGGGRGYTQYS.

The V call is TRBV10-2, the J call TRBJ1-6; D is unresolved. The length of the CDR3 is 17 residues. Germline lookup yields CDR1 WSHSY and CDR2 SAAADI. V lost 6 bases and J 8 bases, leaving 23 bases between the germline ends. The CDR3, as DNA: TGCGCCAGCAGCCCTGGGAGGGCCGCGGATTTCTATTCACCCCTCCACTTT. It encodes CASSPGRAADFYSPLHF.

The chain combines TRBV11-3 with TRBJ2-1; 9 positions agree with TRBD1. The germline gives CDR1 SGHNT, CDR2 YENEEA. The CDR3 is made up of 18 amino acids. V trimming: 2 bases; J trimming: 7 bases; junction bases outside the gene matches: 15. This CDR3 is CASSLTQPAGTGQNEQFF. As DNA, the CDR3 is TGTGCCAGCAGCTTAACCCAGCCAGCCGGGACAGGGCAAAATGAGCAGTTCTTC.

Comments on this clonotype: A much larger clone differs by one base, so this may be a read error. The rearrangement joins TRBV6-6 to TRBJ1-2, with D possibly TRBD1 on 6 matching bases. The CDR3 runs 15 residues. V was clipped by 4 bases and J by 10 bases, with 22 bases between them. Germline assignment: CDR1 MNHNY and CDR2 SVGAGI (reference sequence). The CDR3 sequence: CASSSSLKQGEAYTF. The CDR3 nucleotides read TGTGCCAGCAGTTCCTCGCTAAAACAGGGTGAGGCCTACACCTTC.

At least ten counts were recorded for this clonotype. The J gene is TRBJ2-1, the V gene TRBV6-2 or TRBV6-3; 9 nucleotides agree with TRBD2. J lost 4 bases, V lost 7 bases, and 5 bases had no gene match. The CDR3 sequence is 14 residues long. Germline V gene lookup returns CDR1 MNHEY and CDR2 SVGEGT. CDR3 DNA sequence: TGTGCCAGCATGGGGAGCGGGAGGTACAATGAGCAGTTCTTC. It specifies CASMGSGRYNEQFF.

This clonotype was seen more than once but under ten times. The rearrangement uses TRBV29-1 and TRBJ2-7, with D unresolved. The CDR3 runs 15 residues. The V gene's germline CDR1 is SQVTM and CDR2 ANQGSEA. The germline V and J ends were trimmed by 0 bases and 3 bases, with 15 bases remaining between them. This CDR3 reads CSVEDAAENHYEQYF. In DNA, the CDR3 is TGCAGCGTTGAAGATGCGGCGGAAAATCACTACGAGCAGTACTTC.

The V call is TRBV5-4, the J call TRBJ1-1, with D possibly being TRBD1 (6 bases). V was shortened by 4 bases and J by 0 bases, with 13 bases between the two germline ends. The CDR3 runs to 15 residues. Germline V CDR1 and CDR2: SGHNT, YYREEE (reference sequence). This CDR3 reads CASSAMDSLNTEAFF. The CDR3 DNA follows: TGTGCCAGCAGCGCAATGGACAGCTTGAACACTGAAGCTTTCTTT.

This rearrangement joins TRBV5-1 to TRBJ1-2; D might be TRBD1 (5 bases). Germline V CDR1 and CDR2: SGHRS, YFSETQ. The CDR3 contains 15 residues. V was cut by 0 bases and J by 4 bases, with 13 bases left in between. The CDR3 spells CASSLGSGGRYGYTF. CDR3 coding DNA: TGCGCCAGCAGCTTGGGTTCCGGGGGTCGCTATGGCTACACCTTC. Drawing the rest from reference TRBV5-1 and TRBJ1-2, the complete variable domain is KAGVTQTPRYLIKTRGQQVTLSCSPISGHRSVSWYQQTPGQGLQFLFEYFSETQRNKGNFPGRFSGRQFSNSRSEMNVSTLELGDSALYLCASSLGSGGRYGYTFGSGTRLTVV.

This clonotype was detected many times. The rearrangement joins TRBV29-1 to TRBJ2-2, with unresolved D. Per the germline V gene, CDR1 is SQVTM and CDR2 is ANQGSEA. The CDR3 runs 12 residues. Trimming left V 0 bases short and J 7 bases short, with 6 bases between. The CDR3 reads CSVEDNFGELFF. Here the CDR3 DNA reads TGCAGCGTTGAAGATAACTTCGGGGAGCTGTTTTTT.

This clonotype was detected ten times or more. This chain links TRBV4-3 with TRBJ2-5; D possibly corresponds to TRBD2 (6 bases). V dropped 3 bases and J dropped 2 bases, with 13 bases sitting between them. Germline assignment: CDR1 LGHNA and CDR2 YSLEER. There are 15 residues in the CDR3. The CDR3 DNA sequence: TGCGCCAGCAGCCACAGACTAGTGGCACAAGAGACCCAGTACTTC. This translates into CASSHRLVAQETQYF.

Notes on this clonotype: The conserved phenylalanine or tryptophan is not found at the CDR3 terminus, so this likely reflects a read error. This chain uses TRBV4-2 with TRBJ1-1, with a weak D call TRBD1 (5 bases). The CDR3 covers 16 residues. Germline loops: CDR1 LGHNA, CDR2 YNFKEQ. DNA of the CDR3: TGTGCCAGCGGCCAATACCAGGGAGCCGCCCACACTGAAGCTTTCTTG. Protein product: CASGQYQGAAHTEAFL.

This clonotype showed up many times. The J gene is TRBJ2-3, the V gene TRBV19; D is possibly TRBD1 or TRBD2 (5 bases each). Trimming left V 2 bases short and J 2 bases short, with 11 bases between. The CDR3 is 15 residues long. The germline CDR1 and CDR2 sequences are LNHDA and SQIVND (reference sequence). The DNA for the CDR3 is TGTGCCAGTAGTATATCCCCGGGGCTCACAGATACGCAGTATTTT. Its translation: CASSISPGLTDTQYF.

In its sample, this clonotype was seen many times. The rearrangement links TRBV10-3 to TRBJ1-2; D uncertain. The V end lost 0 bases, the J end lost 7 bases, and 9 bases lay between the germline ends. The CDR3 runs 13 residues. Looked up from germline, CDR1 is ENHRY and CDR2 is SYGVKD. The CDR3 DNA reads TGTGCCATCAGTGAGTCGCTCGAACTTGGCTACACCTTC. Residues: CAISESLELGYTF.

The V gene is TRBV3-1, the J gene TRBJ1-1; no reliable D call. V was shortened by 3 bases and J by 1 base, with 6 bases between the two germline ends. The CDR3 length is 13 residues. Germline loops: CDR1 LGHDT, CDR2 YNNKEL (reference sequence). The CDR3 nucleotides read TGTGCCAGCAGCCATGGACCGAACACTGAAGCTTTCTTT. Protein product: CASSHGPNTEAFF.

V and J are TRBV15 and TRBJ2-7, with TRBD1 as a possible D gene (5 bases). Trimming cost V 8 bases and J 2 bases, with 13 bases left between them. The CDR3 loop spans 13 amino acids. Germline loops: CDR1 LNHNV, CDR2 YYDKDF (reference sequence). The CDR3 protein is CATSVRGPYEQYF. CDR3 coding DNA: TGTGCCACCTCGGTAAGGGGCCCCTACGAGCAGTACTTC.

This clonotype was picked up many times. CDR3 bases: TGTGCCAGCAGTTTCAGGAAACCAGACAATGAGCAGTTCTTC. Its protein is CASSFRKPDNEQFF. The chain recombines TRBV27 with TRBJ2-1, with D hard to call. The germline gives CDR1 MNHEY, CDR2 SMNVEV (reference sequence). Trimming took off 3 bases at V and 5 bases at J, with 11 bases between the two ends. The CDR3 spans 14 residues.

In its sample, this clonotype was seen many times. This chain uses TRBV3-1 with TRBJ2-5; D is perhaps TRBD2 (6 bases). This CDR3 contains 15 residues. Trimming pared 10 bases from V and 4 bases from J, leaving 22 bases between. CDR1 and CDR2 (germline): LGHDT, YNNKEL (reference sequence). The CDR3 DNA is TGTGCCACCGCCCCCCTCCCTAGCGTTCGAGAGACCCAGTACTTC. Its protein is CATAPLPSVRETQYF.

The chain links TRBV9 to TRBJ2-3, with TRBD2 matching 13 bases. V trimming: 3 bases; J trimming: 2 bases; junction bases outside the gene matches: 6. This CDR3 is 17 amino acids long. Germline V gene sequence: CDR1 SGDLS, CDR2 YYNGEE. CDR3 protein: CASSGGTSGTHTDTQYF. DNA for the CDR3: TGTGCCAGCAGCGGTGGGACTAGCGGGACCCACACAGATACGCAGTATTTT.

This clonotype was seen at least ten times. The chain uses TRBV28 and TRBJ2-5; TRBD1 matches at 7 bases. With 6 bases clipped from V and 2 bases from J, the junction kept 6 bases outside the gene matches. This CDR3 is 14 amino acids long. Germline-derived CDR1 and CDR2 are MDHEN and SYDVKM. CDR3 protein: CASSPGGVQETQYF. CDR3 DNA: TGTGCCAGCAGCCCAGGGGGAGTTCAAGAGACCCAGTACTTC.